This TCR beta chain originates from a study of T and B cells in COVID-19 patients. BIOMED2 TRB-A/B primer pools were used in multiplex TRB PCR. TCRdb reprocessed the multiplex PCR reads with MiXCR, giving one entry per CDR3 protein. The table lists over 5,000 distinct CDR3 sequences, roughly 32% of them singletons. In its sample, this clonotype is medium-sized. TRB was amplified from approximately 250-480 ng of blood genomic DNA. V shed 2 bases and J shed 9 bases, with 16 bases lying between them. The CDR3 sequence is 14 residues long. Germline V gene sequence: CDR1 LNHDA, CDR2 SQIVND (reference sequence).

This rearrangement joins TRBV19 to TRBJ2-5; D unresolved. The TCR was taken from a human donor with active COVID-19. The sample taken for sequencing was blood. The CDR3, as DNA: TGTGCCAGTAGTATAAACGGACCCTTCGCGGCCCAGTACTTC. Translating it yields CASSINGPFAAQYF.